What follows are 19 T cell receptor beta chains derived from one specimen sequenced in a study of OX40 agonist ivuxolimab in advanced cancers. Some clones are missing from TCRdb's copy, which holds only in-frame ones; the method was immunoSEQ multiplex PCR. The data contain about 75,000 clones, about nine tenths of them seen just once; the ten biggest clones take up 0.3% to 0.4%. The specimen was CD4+ or CD8+ T cells sorted from blood, collected in a trial of the OX40 agonist ivuxolimab. Receptor source: an adult with an advanced solid tumor such as melanoma, head and neck, liver or kidney cancer.

The chain is built from TRBV4-2 and TRBJ1-5, with D unresolved. The CDR3 loop spans 13 amino acids. Trimming pared 6 bases from V and 3 bases from J, leaving 9 bases between. CDR1 is LGHNA, CDR2 YNFKEQ, per germline. This chain's CDR3 is CASSSRVNQPQHF. The CDR3 nucleotides read TGTGCCAGCAGTTCCCGAGTCAATCAGCCCCAGCATTTT.

This clone was seen once. CDR3 sequence reads: CASSTTNSYEQYF. CDR3 nucleotides: TGTGCCAGCAGCACGACCAATTCCTACGAGCAGTACTTC. This sequence joins TRBV7-2 and TRBJ2-7; no clear D. The CDR3 runs 13 residues. CDR1 is SGHTA and CDR2 is FQGNSA in the germline V gene. Trimming left V 5 bases short and J 1 base short, with 9 bases between.

This clone was seen once. V usage is TRBV5-1 and J usage is TRBJ2-3; 9 nucleotides line up with TRBD2. Looked up from germline, CDR1 is SGHRS and CDR2 is YFSETQ. V lost 4 bases and J lost 0; bases outside the gene matches: 6. This CDR3 spans 16 amino acids. The CDR3 nucleotides read TGCGCCAGCAGCGCGGGACTAGCTGTGAGCACAGATACGCAGTATTTT. Translated: CASSAGLAVSTDTQYF.

The rearrangement links TRBV19 to TRBJ2-1; D remains ambiguous. Germline-derived CDR1 and CDR2 are LNHDA and SQIVND (reference sequence). This CDR3 is 14 amino acids long. The V gene lost 2 bases and the J gene lost 5 bases, with 10 bases spanning the gap. The CDR3 loop is CASSIPSSDNEQFF. The CDR3 DNA is TGTGCCAGTAGTATACCCTCGTCGGACAATGAGCAGTTCTTC.

This sequence joins TRBV29-1 and TRBJ1-5; the D is unclear. Germline V gives CDR1 SQVTM, CDR2 ANQGSEA. V was cut by 4 bases and J by 1 base, with 11 bases left in between. The CDR3 has 14 amino acids. The DNA for the CDR3 is TGCAGCGTTGTTTGGGAGGAAAGCAATCAGCCCCAGCATTTT. This gives the protein CSVVWEESNQPQHF. Full variable domain (rest looked up from reference TRBV29-1 and TRBJ1-5): SAVISQKPSRDICQRGTSLTIQCQVDSQVTMMFWYRQQPGQSLTLIATANQGSEATYESGFVIDKFPISRPNLTFSTLTVSNMSPEDSSIYLCSVVWEESNQPQHFGDGTRLSIL.

The chain uses TRBV28 and TRBJ1-4; D perhaps matches TRBD1 (6 bases). The V end lost 6 bases, the J end lost 7 bases, and 15 bases lay between the germline ends. CDR3 length: 14 amino acids. CDR1 is MDHEN and CDR2 is SYDVKM in the germline V gene. CDR3 nucleotide sequence: TGTGCCAGCAGCTCGACAGGTGCGGGTGAAAAACTGTTTTTT. It encodes CASSSTGAGEKLFF.

The chain recombines TRBV28 with TRBJ2-7; 10 positions agree with TRBD1. Germline-derived CDR1 and CDR2 are MDHEN and SYDVKM. Trimming took 3 bases from V and 6 from J; bases not matched to a gene: 8. This CDR3 has 15 amino acids. The CDR3 DNA reads TGTGCCAGCAGTTTCTATGGGACAGGGGTTGTCGAGCAGTACTTC. Translated, it gives CASSFYGTGVVEQYF.

V is TRBV25-1 and J is TRBJ2-2; tentatively, D is TRBD2 (6 bases). Between the trimmed V and J ends, which lost 10 bases and 5 bases, there was a span of 17 bases. This CDR3 comprises 14 residues. CDR1 and CDR2 from the germline V gene are MGHDK and SYGVNS. The CDR3 is CATYGGLSTGELFF. The CDR3 bases are TGTGCCACGTATGGAGGGTTATCTACCGGGGAGCTGTTTTTT.

The rearrangement joins TRBV28 to TRBJ1-3, with D possibly being TRBD1 (5 bases). CDR1 is MDHEN, CDR2 SYDVKM, per germline. V dropped 3 bases and J dropped 1 base, with 16 bases sitting between them. The CDR3 consists of 17 residues. CDR3: CASSLQGYAGSGNTIYF. The CDR3 region has the DNA TGTGCCAGCAGTTTGCAGGGTTATGCCGGATCTGGAAACACCATATATTTT.

This chain uses TRBV10-2 with TRBJ2-2, with a tentative D call TRBD1 (6 bases). Per the germline V gene, CDR1 is WSHSY and CDR2 is SAAADI. Trimming pared 7 bases from V and 4 bases from J, leaving 16 bases between. The CDR3 totals 15 residues. CDR3 protein: CASTLGAPGTGELFF. The CDR3 DNA follows: TGCGCCAGCACTTTGGGGGCGCCGGGCACCGGGGAGCTGTTTTTT.

The J gene is TRBJ2-3, the V gene TRBV9; 7 bases agree with TRBD1. This CDR3 has 15 residues. The V gene end was trimmed by 0 bases and the J gene end by 6 bases; junction bases not matched to a gene: 7. CDR1 is SGDLS and CDR2 is YYNGEE in the germline V gene. The CDR3 sequence: CASSVAGTETDTQYF. CDR3 nucleotide sequence: TGTGCCAGCAGCGTAGCGGGGACAGAAACGGATACGCAGTATTTT.

V gene TRBV28 combines with J gene TRBJ1-2; 7 bases agree with TRBD1. This CDR3 is built from 15 residues. V was clipped by 8 bases and J by 0 bases; unmatched bases: 9. Germline V gene sequence: CDR1 MDHEN, CDR2 SYDVKM. Written as DNA, the CDR3 is TGTGCCAGCGGACCCGACAGGGTAACTAACTATGGCTACACCTTC. It is translated as CASGPDRVTNYGYTF.

The genes are TRBV4-2 and TRBJ2-3, with TRBD2 matching over 8 bases. The trim removed 0 bases at V and 1 base at J, leaving 9 bases unmatched. CDR1 and CDR2 from the germline V gene are LGHNA and YNFKEQ. The CDR3 sequence is 18 residues long. CDR3 bases: TGTGCCAGCAGCCAAGATCAGGGGCGGGGGGCTGGCACAGATACGCAGTATTTT. Amino acid sequence: CASSQDQGRGAGTDTQYF.

CDR3 sequence (DNA): TGTGCCAGCAGCTCGCGACAGGGCCTTACCTCCTACGAGCAGTACTTC. It codes for CASSSRQGLTSYEQYF. This chain links TRBV7-2 with TRBJ2-7, with 7 bases aligning to TRBD1. V shed 4 bases, J shed 0 bases, and the junction held 9 bases outside the gene matches. The CDR3 is 16 amino acids. From germline, CDR1 is SGHTA and CDR2 FQGNSA.

The chain links TRBV30 to TRBJ2-1, with 7 bases that match TRBD2. The ends lost 2 bases at V and 1 base at J; junction bases unmatched: 8. Per the germline V gene, CDR1 is GTSNPN and CDR2 is SVGIG (reference sequence). This CDR3 contains 16 residues. The CDR3: CAWSLVGRGSYNEQFF. DNA for the CDR3: TGTGCCTGGAGTCTCGTTGGGAGGGGATCCTACAATGAGCAGTTCTTC.

This rearrangement joins TRBV4-1 to TRBJ2-7, with D unresolved. The CDR3 extends over 15 amino acids. CDR1 is MGHRA, CDR2 YSYEKL, per germline. V was clipped by 4 bases and J by 6 bases, with 19 bases between them. The CDR3 here is CASSPQTGLPVEQYF. The DNA of the CDR3 is TGCGCCAGCAGCCCTCAGACGGGCCTCCCGGTCGAGCAGTACTTC.

As concerns this clone: The junction departs from germline at one end; a sequencing error may be responsible. This chain connects TRBV7-9 to TRBJ2-3; 13 positions match TRBD2. The CDR3 is 17 amino acids. Germline CDR1 and CDR2: SEHNR and FQNEAQ (reference sequence). The CDR3 loop reads CVSSSRTSGGLTDTQYF. Here the CDR3 DNA reads TGTGTCAGCAGCTCGCGGACTAGCGGGGGACTCACAGATACGCAGTATTTT.

The chain combines TRBV19 with TRBJ2-3; unclear D gene. From germline, CDR1 is LNHDA and CDR2 SQIVND (reference sequence). The CDR3 sequence is 15 residues long. V lost 7 bases and J 0 bases, leaving 14 bases between the germline ends. The CDR3 here is CASTPTRSSTDTQYF. The CDR3 DNA is TGTGCCAGTACCCCGACGCGCTCCAGCACAGATACGCAGTATTTT. Using reference TRBV19 and TRBJ2-3 for the parts outside the CDR3, the full variable domain is DGGITQSPKYLFRKEGQNVTLSCEQNLNHDAMYWYRQDPGQGLRLIYYSQIVNDFQKGDIAEGYSVSREKKESFPLTVTSAQKNPTAFYLCASTPTRSSTDTQYFGPGTRLTVL.

This chain connects TRBV7-9 to TRBJ1-1, with D unresolved. The CDR3 consists of 13 residues. V lost 2 bases, J lost 6 bases, and 10 bases lay in between. Germline V gives CDR1 SEHNR, CDR2 FQNEAQ (reference sequence). The CDR3 protein is CASSLYPAAEAFF. CDR3 bases: TGTGCCAGCAGCTTATACCCAGCGGCTGAAGCTTTCTTT.